Presented here are 26 T cell receptor beta chains from one specimen sequenced in a study of blood T cell repertoires in COVID-19. The table came from immunoSEQ multiplex PCR; TCRdb's copy has only in-frame clones and leaves some out. The repertoire holds roughly 140,000 clones, approximately 79% seen once, with around 7.8% in the top ten. Source material: PBMCs or T cells enriched from blood (not recorded which). The source is a man aged 45 to 65 who had recovered from COVID-19.

The chain combines TRBV4-1 with TRBJ2-3; no definite D call. The CDR3 totals 13 residues. CDR1 and CDR2 (germline): MGHRA, YSYEKL. V was shortened by 5 bases and J by 2 bases, with 8 bases between the two germline ends. The CDR3 reads CASSGAATDTQYF. DNA for the CDR3: TGCGCCAGCAGCGGAGCAGCCACAGATACGCAGTATTTT.

The chain joins TRBV2 to TRBJ2-5; perhaps TRBD2 as D (6 bases). The CDR3 length is 13 residues. CDR1 SNHLY and CDR2 FYNNEI come from the germline V gene. The ends were cut back, 2 bases at V and 4 bases at J, with 8 bases in the middle. The CDR3 sequence: CASSEMGGETQYF. In DNA form, the CDR3 reads TGTGCCAGCAGTGAAATGGGGGGAGAGACCCAGTACTTC.

The chain links TRBV2 to TRBJ1-6; perhaps TRBD1 as D (5 bases). The V gene lost 8 bases and the J gene lost 6 bases, with 14 bases spanning the gap. Germline V gene data show CDR1 as SNHLY and CDR2 as FYNNEI. The CDR3 extends over 14 amino acids. The DNA for the CDR3 is TGTGCCAGCCTTATAGGACAAAGTAATTCACCCCTCCACTTT. Translated, it gives CASLIGQSNSPLHF.

The J gene is TRBJ1-4, the V gene TRBV7-7; possibly TRBD1 for D (6 bases). The V gene lost 1 base and the J gene lost 7 bases, with 19 bases spanning the gap. The CDR3 loop spans 17 amino acids. CDR1 SSHAT and CDR2 FNYEAQ come from the germline V gene (reference sequence). The CDR3 DNA follows: TGTGCCAGCAGCTTAGTCTCCGGCGGGGGCGCGGGTGAAAAACTGTTTTTT. Its protein product is CASSLVSGGGAGEKLFF.

V gene TRBV15 combines with J gene TRBJ2-1, with 7 bases that match TRBD2. V lost 1 base and J lost 0; bases outside the gene matches: 3. The CDR3 totals 16 residues. The germline gives CDR1 LNHNV, CDR2 YYDKDF (reference sequence). The DNA for the CDR3 is TGTGCCACCAGCAGAGGAGGGACTACCTCCTACAATGAGCAGTTCTTC. It specifies CATSRGGTTSYNEQFF.

The V and J genes are TRBV18 and TRBJ1-3; the match to TRBD1 covers 7 bases. Germline-derived CDR1 and CDR2 are KGHSH and LQKENI. Trimming cost V 5 bases and J 4 bases; bases outside gene matches: 8. There are 15 residues in the CDR3. The CDR3 nucleotides are TGTGCCAGCTCAGCCAAGGGGGCTAGAGGAAACACCATATATTTT. Amino acids: CASSAKGARGNTIYF.

V and J are TRBV29-1 and TRBJ1-3, with TRBD1 identical over 9 bases. The germline V gene encodes CDR1 SQVTM and CDR2 ANQGSEA. With 5 bases clipped from V and 0 bases from J, the junction kept 2 bases outside the gene matches. The CDR3 covers 14 residues. The CDR3 DNA reads TGCAGCGTTCGGACAGGGGCCTCTGGAAACACCATATATTTT. Translated: CSVRTGASGNTIYF. Supplemented by reference TRBV29-1 and TRBJ1-3, the full variable domain reads SAVISQKPSRDICQRGTSLTIQCQVDSQVTMMFWYRQQPGQSLTLIATANQGSEATYESGFVIDKFPISRPNLTFSTLTVSNMSPEDSSIYLCSVRTGASGNTIYFGEGSWLTVV.

This clone was detected only a few times. This chain uses TRBV7-3 with TRBJ2-5; 7 nucleotides line up with TRBD1. Germline-derived CDR1 and CDR2 are SGHTA and FQGTGA. V was pared by 5 bases and J by 3 bases, with 9 bases of the junction left unmatched. This CDR3 is built from 15 residues. DNA for the CDR3: TGTGCCAGCAGCATCACCGGGACAGAAAAAGAGACCCAGTACTTC. This gives the protein CASSITGTEKETQYF.

The chain couples TRBV5-4 to TRBJ1-1; D is perhaps TRBD1 (5 bases). The germline V gene has CDR1 SGHNT and CDR2 YYREEE (reference sequence). There are 13 residues in the CDR3. Trimming took off 4 bases at V and 4 bases at J, with 11 bases between the two ends. For the CDR3, the DNA is TGTGCCAGCAGCCCCCAGGGAAGCACTGAAGCTTTCTTT. Translated: CASSPQGSTEAFF.

The chain employs TRBV5-4 and TRBJ2-1; 15 nucleotides agree with TRBD2. J lost 7 bases, V lost 4 bases, and 6 bases had no gene match. This CDR3 is built from 16 residues. Germline CDR1 SGHNT, CDR2 YYREEE (reference sequence). In nucleotides, the CDR3 is TGTGCCAGCAGCCGCGGGACTAGCGGGGGGTGGAATGAGCAGTTCTTC. Translated: CASSRGTSGGWNEQFF. Looking up the rest from reference TRBV5-4 and TRBJ2-1 gives the full variable domain: ETGVTQSPTHLIKTRGQQVTLRCSSQSGHNTVSWYQQALGQGPQFIFQYYREEENGRGNFPPRFSGLQFPNYSSELNVNALELDDSALYLCASSRGTSGGWNEQFFGPGTRLTVL.

The chain carries TRBV7-2 and TRBJ1-4; TRBD1 might be the D (5 bases). Germline V gene sequence: CDR1 SGHTA, CDR2 FQGNSA. V was shortened by 3 bases and J by 7 bases, with 15 bases between the two germline ends. The CDR3 is 15 amino acids. For the CDR3, the DNA is TGTGCCAGCAGCTTTTTCGGACAACCTACTGAAAAACTGTTTTTT. Protein product: CASSFFGQPTEKLFF.

This clone has just one count. The gene calls are TRBV5-1 and TRBJ1-1; a possible D gene is TRBD1 (5 bases). Germline V lookup: CDR1 SGHRS, CDR2 YFSETQ. V was clipped by 5 bases and J by 3 bases, with 11 bases between them. The CDR3 length is 13 residues. The CDR3 region is CASRGGTDTEAFF. The DNA for the CDR3 is TGCGCCAGCAGGGGGGGAACAGACACTGAAGCTTTCTTT.

Comment on this clone: Its ends do not fully match the called genes, so a read error is possible. V is TRBV18 and J is TRBJ2-3; 9 bases agree with TRBD2. Germline lookup yields CDR1 KGHSH and CDR2 LQKENI. The length of the CDR3 is 14 residues. The CDR3 DNA sequence: TGTGCCAGCTCACCCGGGACTAGCAAAGATACGCAGTATTTT. Residues: CASSPGTSKDTQYF.

The chain is built from TRBV7-2 and TRBJ1-2, with D maybe TRBD1 (5 bases). V lost 5 bases and J 4 bases, leaving 14 bases between the germline ends. The CDR3 length is 14 residues. Per the germline V gene, CDR1 is SGHTA and CDR2 is FQGNSA. The CDR3 is CASSPAGGSYGYTF. CDR3 sequence (DNA): TGTGCCAGCAGCCCCGCCGGGGGGAGCTATGGCTACACCTTC. The complete variable domain, with remaining parts taken from reference TRBV7-2 and TRBJ1-2, reads GAGVSQSPSNKVTEKGKDVELRCDPISGHTALYWYRQSLGQGLEFLIYFQGNSAPDKSGLPSDRFSAERTGGSVSTLTIQRTQQEDSAVYLCASSPAGGSYGYTFGSGTRLTVV.

The gene calls are TRBV18 and TRBJ2-3; 8 positions match TRBD1. The CDR3 totals 15 residues. Germline V gene sequence: CDR1 KGHSH, CDR2 LQKENI. V shed 5 bases and J 0 bases; nucleotides not matched to a gene: 4. The CDR3 DNA sequence: TGTGCCAGCTCAGAGAGGACAGGGAGCACAGATACGCAGTATTTT. Protein sequence: CASSERTGSTDTQYF.

This chain's CDR3 is CASSGAVSYEQYF. In DNA, the CDR3 is TGTGCCAGTAGTGGGGCGGTATCCTACGAGCAGTACTTC. The rearrangement uses TRBV19 and TRBJ2-7; D is possibly TRBD1 (5 bases). Trimming stripped 5 bases from V and 1 base from J, with 9 bases between. The CDR3 has 13 amino acids. Germline V gene lookup returns CDR1 LNHDA and CDR2 SQIVND (reference sequence). The whole variable domain, remainder taken from reference TRBV19 and TRBJ2-7, is DGGITQSPKYLFRKEGQNVTLSCEQNLNHDAMYWYRQDPGQGLRLIYYSQIVNDFQKGDIAEGYSVSREKKESFPLTVTSAQKNPTAFYLCASSGAVSYEQYFGPGTRLTVT.

The chain links TRBV2 to TRBJ1-5; perhaps TRBD1 as D (5 bases). There are 14 residues in the CDR3. V was pared by 5 bases and J by 4 bases, with 12 bases between. Germline CDR1 and CDR2: SNHLY and FYNNEI. CDR3 sequence (DNA): TGTGCCAGCAGTTTAGGACGGGGGAATCAGCCCCAGCATTTT. Amino acids: CASSLGRGNQPQHF.

V and J are TRBV13 and TRBJ1-1; D uncertain. CDR3 length: 14 amino acids. With 5 bases removed from V and 1 base from J, the gap between germline ends came to 11 bases. Germline V gene lookup returns CDR1 PRHDT and CDR2 FYEKMQ (reference sequence). The DNA for the CDR3 is TGTGCCAGCAGCCCCTTTTATCGGAACACTGAAGCTTTCTTT. It encodes CASSPFYRNTEAFF.

This clone was counted between two and nine times. This chain links TRBV7-3 with TRBJ2-1, with D perhaps TRBD2 (6 bases). The V gene lost 2 bases and the J gene lost 5 bases, with 13 bases spanning the gap. This CDR3 has 15 residues. The germline V gene encodes CDR1 SGHTA and CDR2 FQGTGA. The CDR3 region has the DNA TGTGCCAGCAGCTTACTGGGACTTTCCCACAATGAGCAGTTCTTC. Translation: CASSLLGLSHNEQFF.

The chain joins TRBV18 to TRBJ2-7; D not resolved. The V and J ends lost 3 bases and 6 bases respectively, with 12 bases between them. Germline lookup yields CDR1 KGHSH and CDR2 LQKENI. The CDR3 sequence is 13 residues long. The CDR3 here is CASSPTPQSEQYF. In DNA, the CDR3 is TGTGCCAGCTCACCGACACCCCAGTCCGAGCAGTACTTC.

The chain carries TRBV19 and TRBJ2-1; 12 bases are shared with TRBD2. Per the germline V gene, CDR1 is LNHDA and CDR2 is SQIVND (reference sequence). With V trimmed by 0 bases and J by 2 bases, 8 bases remained unmatched. This CDR3 spans 19 amino acids. The CDR3 region is CASSIEGLAGGTTYNEQFF. DNA of the CDR3: TGTGCCAGTAGTATAGAAGGGCTAGCGGGGGGGACAACCTACAATGAGCAGTTCTTC.

The V gene is TRBV7-2, the J gene TRBJ1-4; 7 nucleotides match TRBD1. The CDR3 extends over 15 amino acids. The trim removed 1 base at V and 3 bases at J, leaving 2 bases unmatched. Looked up from germline, CDR1 is SGHTA and CDR2 is FQGNSA. The CDR3 region has the DNA TGTGCCAGCAGCTTAGGGACAGGCTCTAATGAAAAACTGTTTTTT. It encodes CASSLGTGSNEKLFF.

This sequence joins TRBV10-3 and TRBJ1-6; 11 nucleotides agree with TRBD1. CDR3 size: 15 residues. V lost 6 bases, J lost 6 bases, and 4 bases stayed unmatched. The germline V gene encodes CDR1 ENHRY and CDR2 SYGVKD. The CDR3 reads CAISPGQGVNSPLHF. CDR3 coding DNA: TGTGCCATCAGCCCGGGACAGGGGGTTAATTCACCCCTCCACTTT.

V and J are TRBV5-1 and TRBJ2-7; 9 bases map to TRBD1. This CDR3 is built from 16 residues. V shed 0 bases, J shed 1 base, and the junction held 5 bases outside the gene matches. Germline assignment: CDR1 SGHRS and CDR2 YFSETQ. This CDR3 reads CASSLAVDRGSYEQYF. CDR3 nucleotide sequence: TGCGCCAGCAGCTTGGCCGTCGACAGGGGGTCCTACGAGCAGTACTTC.

The V and J genes are TRBV5-6 and TRBJ2-7; 8 bases line up with TRBD1. V was pared by 0 bases and J by 0 bases, with 2 bases of the junction left unmatched. The CDR3 is made up of 15 amino acids. Per the germline V gene, CDR1 is SGHDT and CDR2 is YYEEEE. CDR3 sequence (DNA): TGTGCCAGCAGCTTGGAACAGGGGGTCTCCTACGAGCAGTACTTC. This sequence encodes CASSLEQGVSYEQYF.

The V and J genes are TRBV9 and TRBJ1-6, with D tentatively TRBD1 (5 bases). Deletions cut 1 base from V and 5 bases from J, with 10 bases between. The CDR3 is 15 amino acids. Looked up from germline, CDR1 is SGDLS and CDR2 is YYNGEE. Written as DNA, the CDR3 is TGTGCCAGCAGCGTATCGGACACAAATAATTCACCCCTCCACTTT. Its protein product is CASSVSDTNNSPLHF.